These 32 T cell receptor beta chains came from one sample sequenced in a study of shared T cell receptors in the human thymus. Assay: immunoSEQ multiplex PCR; the TCRdb copy retains only in-frame clones and omits some. The repertoire holds hundreds of thousands of clones, with more than 75% as singletons. The sample was also linked to a second study, of human thymus T cells.

The sequenced sample was thymocytes. All receptors derive from a boy under two years old with a congenital heart defect.

The chain carries TRBV28 and TRBJ2-1; TRBD1 matches at 9 bases. CDR1 is MDHEN, CDR2 SYDVKM, per germline. Germline trimming cut 6 bases from V and 8 bases from J; bases unmatched to any gene: 8. The CDR3 has 14 residues. For the CDR3, the DNA is TGTGCCAGCAGCCTCGGACAGGGGAAGGATGAGCAGTTCTTC. Amino acids: CASSLGQGKDEQFF. The whole variable domain, remainder taken from reference TRBV28 and TRBJ2-1, is DVKVTQSSRYLVKRTGEKVFLECVQDMDHENMFWYRQDPGLGLRLIYFSYDVKMKEKGDIPEGYSVSREKKERFSLILESASTNQTSMYLCASSLGQGKDEQFFGPGTRLTVL.

The rearrangement joins TRBV5-5 to TRBJ2-7; 10 nucleotides align to TRBD1. CDR1 SGHKS and CDR2 YYEKEE come from the germline V gene (reference sequence). The CDR3 is 13 amino acids. The J segment lost 3 bases and the V segment lost 3 bases, leaving 0 bases of the junction unmatched. In DNA form, the CDR3 reads TGTGCCAGCAGCTGGACAGGGGGCTACGAGCAGTACTTC. It yields the protein CASSWTGGYEQYF.

This chain connects TRBV28 to TRBJ2-7; TRBD2 aligns across 7 bases. The V and J ends lost 3 bases and 3 bases, in that order; junction bases with no gene match: 11. The CDR3 has 16 residues. Per the germline V gene, CDR1 is MDHEN and CDR2 is SYDVKM. The CDR3 loop reads CASSFVRGRALYEQYF. The CDR3 nucleotides read TGTGCCAGCAGTTTCGTCCGTGGGAGGGCCCTCTACGAGCAGTACTTC.

The CDR3 region has the DNA TGTGCCAGCAGCGCCAGACAGGGGAACACTGAAGCTTTCTTT. Protein sequence: CASSARQGNTEAFF. This chain connects TRBV9 to TRBJ1-1; 7 nucleotides agree with TRBD1. With 3 bases clipped from V and 1 base from J, the junction kept 3 bases outside the gene matches. CDR1 and CDR2 from the germline V gene are SGDLS and YYNGEE. The CDR3 is made up of 14 amino acids.

This chain links TRBV19 with TRBJ1-3; TRBD1 agrees at 7 bases. CDR1 is LNHDA, CDR2 SQIVND, per germline (reference sequence). CDR3 size: 15 residues. V shed 5 bases and J 8 bases; nucleotides not matched to a gene: 12. The CDR3 loop reads CASSSRTGPGDTIYF. For the CDR3, the DNA is TGTGCCAGTAGTTCCCGGACAGGTCCGGGAGACACCATATATTTT.

The rearrangement uses TRBV6-6 and TRBJ2-5; TRBD1 aligns across 7 bases. The length of the CDR3 is 15 residues. The germline CDR1 and CDR2 sequences are MNHNY and SVGAGI (reference sequence). V lost 3 bases and J lost 6; bases outside the gene matches: 10. Here the CDR3 DNA reads TGTGCCAGCAGTTATTCCCGACAGGGTATACAGACCCAGTACTTC. Amino acid sequence: CASSYSRQGIQTQYF.

The V call is TRBV11-2, the J call TRBJ2-7, with TRBD2 as a possible D gene (6 bases). The CDR3 is 16 amino acids. Trimming removed 2 bases from V and 0 bases from J, with 14 bases in between. Germline assignment: CDR1 SGHAT and CDR2 FQNNGV. CDR3 in amino acids: CASSLMGGRPSYEQYF. CDR3 bases: TGTGCCAGCAGCTTAATGGGGGGACGCCCCTCCTACGAGCAGTACTTC.

The chain joins TRBV5-6 to TRBJ2-5; the match to TRBD1 covers 7 bases. This CDR3 comprises 14 residues. CDR1 SGHDT and CDR2 YYEEEE come from the germline V gene. The V and J ends lost 3 bases and 2 bases, in that order; junction bases with no gene match: 4. The CDR3 bases are TGTGCCAGCAGCTCGGACAGGAGACAAGAGACCCAGTACTTC. It encodes CASSSDRRQETQYF.

This clone has a handful of counts. The chain employs TRBV4-1 and TRBJ2-3, with no clear D. The CDR3 sequence is 14 residues long. Germline V gene sequence: CDR1 MGHRA, CDR2 YSYEKL. Trimming shortened V by 3 bases and J by 4 bases, and 11 bases separated the two germline ends. Here the CDR3 DNA reads TGCGCCAGCAGCCATCGTACTCCATCAGATACGCAGTATTTT. Amino acids: CASSHRTPSDTQYF.

The chain carries TRBV29-1 and TRBJ2-1; D gene uncertain. CDR3 size: 15 residues. The germline V and J ends were trimmed by 2 bases and 0 bases, with 11 bases remaining between them. Germline CDR1 and CDR2: SQVTM and ANQGSEA. The CDR3 reads CSVERDESSYNEQFF. In nucleotides, the CDR3 is TGCAGCGTTGAAAGAGATGAGAGCTCCTACAATGAGCAGTTCTTC.

The V call is TRBV4-3, the J call TRBJ2-2; a possible D gene is TRBD2 (6 bases). Germline values: CDR1 LGHNA, CDR2 YSLEER. The ends were cut back, 0 bases at V and 6 bases at J, with 8 bases in the middle. This CDR3 has 14 residues. CDR3 coding DNA: TGCGCCAGCAGCCAAGATTCGGGAGCCGGGGAGCTGTTTTTT. This gives the protein CASSQDSGAGELFF.

J is TRBJ2-5 and V is TRBV4-3; D is unclear. CDR1 and CDR2 (germline): LGHNA, YSLEER. This CDR3 is 15 amino acids long. Trimming removed 1 base at V and 1 base at J, with 10 bases between. The CDR3 region is CASSQGQVTQETQYF. In nucleotides, the CDR3 is TGCGCCAGCAGCCAAGGGCAGGTTACCCAAGAGACCCAGTACTTC.

Only a few counts were recorded for this clone. V and J are TRBV30 and TRBJ2-3; 9 bases agree with TRBD2. CDR1 is GTSNPN and CDR2 is SVGIG in the germline V gene (reference sequence). V lost 0 bases to trimming and J lost 2 bases; unmatched junction nucleotides: 6. CDR3 size: 16 residues. CDR3 in amino acids: CAWSVASGELTDTQYF. CDR3 nucleotides: TGTGCCTGGAGTGTAGCTAGCGGGGAACTCACAGATACGCAGTATTTT.

The V and J genes are TRBV28 and TRBJ1-2, with TRBD1 matching 10 bases. The germline V gene has CDR1 MDHEN and CDR2 SYDVKM. The V gene end was trimmed by 2 bases and the J gene end by 8 bases; junction bases not matched to a gene: 5. The CDR3 consists of 14 residues. CDR3 region: CASSLRTGGQGYTF. The CDR3 nucleotides read TGTGCCAGCAGTTTACGGACAGGGGGACAGGGCTACACCTTC.

The chain uses TRBV6-1 and TRBJ2-2, with D tentatively TRBD2 (6 bases). Per germline, CDR1 MNHNS and CDR2 SASEGT. V was clipped by 3 bases and J by 1 base, with 12 bases between them. The CDR3 contains 16 residues. As DNA, the CDR3 is TGTGCCAGCAGTGAGCGGGGACGGATGAACACCGGGGAGCTGTTTTTT. As protein: CASSERGRMNTGELFF.

V gene TRBV10-3 combines with J gene TRBJ1-5; no definite D call. The CDR3 is made up of 14 amino acids. Germline V gives CDR1 ENHRY, CDR2 SYGVKD. V was trimmed by 3 bases and J by 0 bases, leaving 6 bases between them. CDR3 sequence (DNA): TGTGCCATCAGTGACAGGAATAGCAATCAGCCCCAGCATTTT. It encodes CAISDRNSNQPQHF.

The rearrangement links TRBV4-3 to TRBJ2-5; TRBD2 matches 14 bases. Germline V gives CDR1 LGHNA, CDR2 YSLEER. The CDR3 runs 21 residues. After removal of 1 base from V and 5 bases from J, the junction contained 18 bases not matched to a gene. The CDR3 is CASSQGLGGLAGDWGQETQYF. The CDR3 region has the DNA TGCGCCAGCAGCCAAGGGCTGGGGGGACTAGCGGGAGATTGGGGACAGGAGACCCAGTACTTC.

The chain uses TRBV10-1 and TRBJ2-1; 14 positions agree with TRBD2. V lost 2 bases to trimming and J lost 0 bases; unmatched junction nucleotides: 9. The CDR3 runs 20 residues. From germline, CDR1 is WNHNN and CDR2 SYGVQD (reference sequence). The CDR3: CASSEGTSGSRVSSYNEQFF. The CDR3 coding sequence is TGCGCCAGCAGTGAGGGGACTAGCGGGAGTAGGGTAAGCTCCTACAATGAGCAGTTCTTC.

This chain uses TRBV14 with TRBJ2-7, with 7 nucleotides matching TRBD1. There are 15 residues in the CDR3. V shed 4 bases and J 3 bases; nucleotides not matched to a gene: 9. Germline V gene sequence: CDR1 SGHDN, CDR2 FVKESK. The CDR3 spells CASSPGQRMYYEQYF. The DNA for the CDR3 is TGTGCCAGCAGCCCGGGACAGAGGATGTACTACGAGCAGTACTTC.

The J gene is TRBJ1-1, the V gene TRBV27, with D possibly TRBD1 on 6 matching bases. V was trimmed by 5 bases and J by 3 bases, leaving 16 bases between them. Germline V gene lookup returns CDR1 MNHEY and CDR2 SMNVEV (reference sequence). The CDR3 sequence is 15 residues long. CDR3 nucleotide sequence: TGTGCCAGCAGTCCCCCGGGATGGGGGCACACTGAAGCTTTCTTT. Amino acids: CASSPPGWGHTEAFF.

CDR3: CASSFLGQATDTQYF. CDR3 DNA sequence: TGTGCCAGCAGTTTCTTGGGACAGGCCACAGATACGCAGTATTTT. The chain carries TRBV6-5 and TRBJ2-3; 8 nucleotides align to TRBD1. V lost 4 bases to trimming and J lost 2 bases; unmatched junction nucleotides: 5. Germline values: CDR1 MNHEY, CDR2 SVGAGI. This CDR3 has 15 residues.

The chain recombines TRBV19 with TRBJ2-3; D not resolved. Deletions cut 5 bases from V and 8 bases from J, with 8 bases between. Germline CDR1 LNHDA, CDR2 SQIVND (reference sequence). The length of the CDR3 is 11 residues. Here the CDR3 DNA reads TGTGCCAGTAGTGCCTACGGTACGCAGTATTTT. It encodes CASSAYGTQYF. Filled out from reference TRBV19 and TRBJ2-3, the complete variable domain reads DGGITQSPKYLFRKEGQNVTLSCEQNLNHDAMYWYRQDPGQGLRLIYYSQIVNDFQKGDIAEGYSVSREKKESFPLTVTSAQKNPTAFYLCASSAYGTQYFGPGTRLTVL.

V and J are TRBV15 and TRBJ2-1; 12 nucleotides match TRBD2. Germline CDR1 reads LNHNV; CDR2 reads YYDKDF (reference sequence). The length of the CDR3 is 21 residues. V gave up 1 base and J gave up 6 bases; unmatched junction bases: 19. Here the CDR3 DNA reads TGTGCCACCAGCAGAGCGCTTCCTAGCGGGAGGGCCGTATATTCCCTCAATGAGCAGTTCTTC. Translation: CATSRALPSGRAVYSLNEQFF.

The chain is built from TRBV5-1 and TRBJ1-2; 7 positions match TRBD1. This CDR3 has 12 amino acids. With 10 bases clipped from V and 4 bases from J, the junction kept 7 bases outside the gene matches. Germline values: CDR1 SGHRS, CDR2 YFSETQ. The CDR3 is CAGTARGYGYTF. The DNA of the CDR3 is TGCGCCGGGACAGCCAGAGGCTATGGCTACACCTTC. The entire variable domain, with the rest obtained from reference TRBV5-1 and TRBJ1-2, is as follows: KAGVTQTPRYLIKTRGQQVTLSCSPISGHRSVSWYQQTPGQGLQFLFEYFSETQRNKGNFPGRFSGRQFSNSRSEMNVSTLELGDSALYLCAGTARGYGYTFGSGTRLTVV.

The chain has TRBV7-9 and TRBJ2-1, with TRBD1 identical over 7 bases. Per germline, CDR1 SEHNR and CDR2 FQNEAQ (reference sequence). V gave up 5 bases and J gave up 4 bases; unmatched junction bases: 11. This CDR3 region has 16 residues. As DNA, the CDR3 is TGTGCCAGCAGCCAACCGACAGGGTGCTGGTACAATGAGCAGTTCTTC. Its translation is CASSQPTGCWYNEQFF.

This CDR3 reads CASSVMDGPGTGELFF. Here the CDR3 DNA reads TGTGCCAGCAGCGTAATGGACGGGCCGGGGACCGGGGAGCTGTTTTTT. The chain recombines TRBV9 with TRBJ2-2, with a weak D call TRBD2 (5 bases). The germline gives CDR1 SGDLS, CDR2 YYNGEE. V lost 1 base and J 5 bases, leaving 15 bases between the germline ends. CDR3 length equals 16 residues.

The rearrangement links TRBV12-5 to TRBJ2-7; D unclear. Looked up from germline, CDR1 is LGHNT and CDR2 is FRNRAP. This CDR3 has 14 amino acids. Trimming shortened V by 7 bases and J by 2 bases, and 15 bases separated the two germline ends. The CDR3 bases are TGTGCTAGTGCTGACCTGACCGACACCTACGAGCAGTACTTC. It specifies CASADLTDTYEQYF.

The V call is TRBV25-1, the J call TRBJ1-4, with 7 nucleotides matching TRBD1. Germline CDR1 is MGHDK and CDR2 is SYGVNS. The length of the CDR3 is 14 residues. The junction had 8 bases not matched to a gene; V was cut back by 8 bases and J by 5 bases. CDR3 sequence reads: CASAPGGSNEKLFF. The CDR3 region has the DNA TGTGCCAGCGCCCCAGGGGGATCCAATGAAAAACTGTTTTTT. Variable domain in full (rest from reference TRBV25-1 and TRBJ1-4): EADIYQTPRYLVIGTGKKITLECSQTMGHDKMYWYQQDPGMELHLIHYSYGVNSTEKGDLSSESTVSRIRTEHFPLTLESARPSHTSQYLCASAPGGSNEKLFFGSGTQLSVL.

The V gene is TRBV6-5, the J gene TRBJ2-1, with TRBD1 as a possible D gene (5 bases). The germline gives CDR1 MNHEY, CDR2 SVGAGI. The length of the CDR3 is 13 residues. V was pared by 6 bases and J by 9 bases, with 15 bases between. The CDR3 here is CASSSPPDTEQFF. CDR3 sequence (DNA): TGTGCCAGCAGCTCCCCCCCGGACACTGAGCAGTTCTTC.

The chain carries TRBV7-9 and TRBJ2-1; D is uncertain. Trimming cost V 3 bases and J 6 bases, with 9 bases left between them. The CDR3 has 13 residues. The germline gives CDR1 SEHNR, CDR2 FQNEAQ (reference sequence). CDR3 nucleotide sequence: TGTGCCAGCAGCTTGGGCCCTCTCAATGAGCAGTTCTTC. This encodes CASSLGPLNEQFF.

Here the CDR3 reads CASSLGGWYRGEKLFF. For the CDR3, the DNA is TGTGCCAGCAGCTTAGGAGGGTGGTATCGGGGTGAAAAACTGTTTTTT. The chain has TRBV7-9 and TRBJ1-4; D gene ambiguous. Germline-derived CDR1 and CDR2 are SEHNR and FQNEAQ (reference sequence). The V end lost 1 base, the J end lost 7 bases, and 16 bases lay between the germline ends. CDR3 size: 16 residues.

The chain links TRBV4-1 to TRBJ2-1, with no clear D. The CDR3 has 14 residues. Trimming removed 0 bases from V and 2 bases from J, with 5 bases in between. Germline V gene data show CDR1 as MGHRA and CDR2 as YSYEKL. CDR3 DNA sequence: TGCGCCAGCAGCCAAGATAAGCCCTACAATGAGCAGTTCTTC. It is translated as CASSQDKPYNEQFF.